This T cell receptor (beta chain) was recorded in a study of Ad26.COV2.S vaccination and SARS-CoV-2 variants. Study-level findings and limits: Breadth and depth estimates from TCRs may understate total T cell responses.

V lost 5 bases, J lost 5 bases, and 6 bases stayed unmatched. Germline V gives CDR1 LNHNV, CDR2 YYDKDF (reference sequence). This CDR3 contains 15 residues. Concerning this clone itself: The antigen remains unidentified.

Assay: immunoSEQ multiplex PCR; the TCRdb copy retains only in-frame clones and omits some. The sample has 450,000 to 550,000 clones, 89% seen once. As for treatment: 19 received Ad26.COV2.S at low or high dose, single or two shots; roughly 5 received placebo; per-sample allocation not given. Collection of samples fell on day 63 after the first vaccine or placebo injection. Donation came from an adult in Boston who was aged 18-55 years. The material sequenced was peripheral blood, taken in a trial of Ad26.COV2.S vaccine versus placebo. The sequence was collected from a person aged 18 to 65 who received the Ad26.COV2.S COVID-19 vaccine or a placebo. V is TRBV15 and J is TRBJ1-4; 9 bases agree with TRBD1. The DNA of the CDR3 is TGTGCCACCAGCTGGACCGGGACAGGGAATGAAAAACTGTTTTTT. Amino acid sequence: CATSWTGTGNEKLFF. Based on the CDR3 plus reference TRBV15 and TRBJ1-4, the full variable domain is DAMVIQNPRYQVTQFGKPVTLSCSQTLNHNVMYWYQQKSSQAPKLLFHYYDKDFNNEADTPDNFQSRRPNTSFCFLDIRSPGLGDTAMYLCATSWTGTGNEKLFFGSGTQLSVL.